A few counts support the clone carrying this T cell receptor (beta chain). As yet, its antigen is unknown. There are 14 residues in the CDR3. The ends were cut back, 0 bases at V and 6 bases at J, with 14 bases in the middle. Germline lookup yields CDR1 SQVTM and CDR2 ANQGSEA. Primers used in a second PCR of roughly 7 to 12 cycles were a sample-barcoded 5' primer and a J-beta primer mix. A single record per CDR3 protein comes from TCRdb applying MiXCR to the 5' RACE reads. The sample has 660,000 or so distinct CDR3 sequences, about 53% seen once. These data originate in a study of blood T cells in healthy people across ages. General study findings and limits: Unknown CMV status may confound age-related changes in expanded clones.

This chain links TRBV29-1 with TRBJ1-2; D gene unclear. This sequence originates from a man aged 60 to 69 in good health. Source material: blood. The CDR3 here is CSVEESGYGNGYTF. The CDR3 nucleotides read TGCAGCGTTGAAGAGTCGGGCTACGGGAATGGCTACACCTTC.